What follows are 6 T cell receptor beta chains derived from one specimen sequenced in a study of cytotoxic CD8 clonotypes in ibrutinib-treated CLL listed by TCRdb under 2021. Libraries were made using the immunoSEQ multiplex PCR assay. Here the immuneACCESS table is served through TCRdb, limited to in-frame sequences with V and J called. Missing clones are a known gap in these copies; in checked studies unresolved V genes cover under half, and the rest lacks a known reason. The sample data list over 25,000 clones, and approximately 62% of these were observed just once. The leading ten clones occupy 11% to 15% of the sample. Sequencing was performed on PBMCs, taken before ibrutinib treatment. The receptors come from a human donor with chronic lymphocytic leukemia.

This chain links TRBV27 with TRBJ2-2; D possibly uses TRBD1 or TRBD2 (6 bases each). The CDR3 totals 16 residues. Trimming left V 2 bases short and J 2 bases short, with 12 bases between. Germline assignment: CDR1 MNHEY and CDR2 SMNVEV (reference sequence). Here the CDR3 reads CASSLAAGHNTGELFF. In DNA form, the CDR3 reads TGTGCCAGCAGTTTAGCGGCGGGACACAACACCGGGGAGCTGTTTTTT.

The CDR3 DNA reads TGTGCCAGCAGTCAAAGACAGGGGGTGAACACTGAAGCTTTCTTT. It encodes CASSQRQGVNTEAFF. The chain employs TRBV27 and TRBJ1-1; 9 bases line up with TRBD1. There are 15 residues in the CDR3. J lost 0 bases, V lost 5 bases, and 4 bases had no gene match. Germline CDR1 is MNHEY and CDR2 is SMNVEV (reference sequence).

This chain connects TRBV5-1 to TRBJ2-5, with D perhaps matching TRBD1 or TRBD2 (5 bases each). In germline, CDR1 is SGHRS, CDR2 YFSETQ. This CDR3 contains 15 residues. Trimming pared 1 base from V and 5 bases from J, leaving 15 bases between. CDR3 sequence (DNA): TGCGCCAGCAGCTTGTTGGGGACCGTAAGGGAGACCCAGTACTTC. It yields the protein CASSLLGTVRETQYF.

This clone has just one count. The chain couples TRBV29-1 to TRBJ1-1; unclear D gene. CDR3 length: 11 amino acids. Germline V CDR1 and CDR2: SQVTM, ANQGSEA. V lost 5 bases, J lost 9 bases, and 13 bases lay in between. The DNA for the CDR3 is TGCAGCGTTTCAGAGAACATGAAAGCTTTCTTT. This codes for CSVSENMKAFF.

The chain links TRBV19 to TRBJ1-3; D unresolved. From germline, CDR1 is LNHDA and CDR2 SQIVND (reference sequence). The CDR3 spans 14 residues. The V and J ends lost 6 bases and 0 bases respectively, with 9 bases between them. The DNA of the CDR3 is TGTGCCAGTAGCCTGTGGAGCTCTGGAAACACCATATATTTT. Its translation is CASSLWSSGNTIYF.

The chain uses TRBV6-6 and TRBJ2-7; 9 bases match TRBD1. Per germline, CDR1 MNHNY and CDR2 SVGAGI (reference sequence). Trimming removed 5 bases from V and 3 bases from J; junction bases left unmatched: 8. The CDR3 totals 15 residues. CDR3 sequence reads: CASSLPGQGVYEQYF. The CDR3 DNA reads as TGTGCCAGCAGTCTACCGGGACAGGGTGTCTACGAGCAGTACTTC.